This TCR beta chain was recorded in a study of technical replicates of blood from a handful of donors. The CDR3 has 12 residues. CDR1 and CDR2 (germline): SGHAT, FQNNGV. V lost 5 bases and J lost 7, with 10 bases in between. Clones were sequenced by immunoSEQ multiplex PCR, and TCRdb holds only the in-frame ones, with some missing. The sample gives 65,000 to 85,000 clones, 85% to 95% of which show up once; about 0.4% is in the top ten. Material for sequencing was T cells isolated from PBMCs. The rearrangement joins TRBV11-2 to TRBJ2-3; tentative D call: TRBD1 (6 bases). The TCR sequence derives from a human donor in good health. CDR3 residues: CASSKGGYTQYF. The CDR3, as DNA: TGTGCCAGCAGCAAAGGGGGTTATACGCAGTATTTT.